Below, 18 T cell receptor beta chains from the same sample are listed, as sequenced in a study of blood T cell repertoires in COVID-19. Assay used: immunoSEQ multiplex PCR; TCRdb lists only in-frame clones, some missing. The sample contains some 31,000 clones, roughly 85% of which appear only once. The sample taken for sequencing was peripheral blood. Receptors were obtained from an older woman with active COVID-19.

The chain couples TRBV19 to TRBJ1-1; 8 bases match TRBD1. After removal of 7 bases from V and 0 bases from J, the junction contained 4 bases not matched to a gene. Germline V CDR1 and CDR2: LNHDA, SQIVND (reference sequence). The CDR3 has 14 residues. As DNA, the CDR3 is TGTGCCAGTACCAGGACAGGGTTGAACACTGAAGCTTTCTTT. This encodes CASTRTGLNTEAFF. Using reference TRBV19 and TRBJ1-1 for the parts outside the CDR3, the full variable domain is DGGITQSPKYLFRKEGQNVTLSCEQNLNHDAMYWYRQDPGQGLRLIYYSQIVNDFQKGDIAEGYSVSREKKESFPLTVTSAQKNPTAFYLCASTRTGLNTEAFFGQGTRLTVV.

The chain recombines TRBV3-1 (or the pseudogene TRBV3-2) with TRBJ2-2; 10 nucleotides agree with TRBD2. This CDR3 is built from 15 residues. The junction had 6 bases not matched to a gene; V was cut back by 4 bases and J by 7 bases. CDR1 and CDR2 (germline): LGHDT, YNNKEL (reference sequence). The CDR3 is CASSPVAGGFGELFF. The CDR3 region has the DNA TGTGCCAGCAGCCCGGTAGCGGGGGGATTCGGGGAGCTGTTTTTT.

The rearrangement links TRBV7-9 to TRBJ2-1, with 7 bases lining up with TRBD1. The CDR3 has 17 amino acids. Germline lookup yields CDR1 SEHNR and CDR2 FQNEAQ (reference sequence). The J segment lost 4 bases and the V segment lost 5 bases, leaving 14 bases of the junction unmatched. CDR3 sequence (DNA): TGTGCCAGCAGCCCAGGGACAGCCGCTCCCCCGTACAATGAGCAGTTCTTC. Protein product: CASSPGTAAPPYNEQFF.

This sequence joins TRBV14 and TRBJ2-5, with 10 positions matching TRBD2. Germline V CDR1 and CDR2: SGHDN, FVKESK. V shed 1 base, J shed 8 bases, and the junction held 1 base outside the gene matches. This CDR3 has 13 residues. The CDR3: CASSQGTSGTQYF. Here the CDR3 DNA reads TGTGCCAGCAGCCAAGGGACTAGCGGCACCCAGTACTTC.

This chain links TRBV5-1 with TRBJ2-3, with 7 positions matching TRBD1. Germline V CDR1 and CDR2: SGHRS, YFSETQ. CDR3 size: 16 residues. The junction had 7 bases not matched to a gene; V was cut back by 1 base and J by 2 bases. The CDR3 DNA reads as TGCGCCAGCAGCTTGAATCTAGGGGGCCTCACAGATACGCAGTATTTT. Encoded protein: CASSLNLGGLTDTQYF.

This clone was counted once. This chain links TRBV7-3 with TRBJ1-1; D is undetermined. This CDR3 spans 12 amino acids. CDR1 and CDR2 from the germline V gene are SGHTA and FQGTGA. Trimming removed 5 bases from V and 12 bases from J, with 16 bases in between. CDR3 region: CASSQTGSVTFF. CDR3 coding DNA: TGTGCCAGCAGCCAGACTGGATCGGTGACTTTCTTT. The full variable domain, its missing parts supplied by reference TRBV7-3 and TRBJ1-1, is GAGVSQTPSNKVTEKGKYVELRCDPISGHTALYWYRQSLGQGPEFLIYFQGTGAADDSGLPNDRFFAVRPEGSVSTLKIQRTERGDSAVYLCASSQTGSVTFFGQGTRLTVV.

The chain couples TRBV9 to TRBJ1-1; 8 bases align to TRBD1. Per the germline V gene, CDR1 is SGDLS and CDR2 is YYNGEE. This CDR3 spans 18 amino acids. With 3 bases clipped from V and 4 bases from J, the junction kept 17 bases outside the gene matches. The CDR3 protein is CASSETGTGPGRGTEAFF. CDR3 nucleotide sequence: TGTGCCAGCAGCGAGACCGGGACAGGTCCGGGCAGGGGCACTGAAGCTTTCTTT. The variable domain in full, completed from reference TRBV9 and TRBJ1-1, reads DSGVTQTPKHLITATGQRVTLRCSPRSGDLSVYWYQQSLDQGLQFLIQYYNGEERAKGNILERFSAQQFPDLHSELNLSSLELGDSALYFCASSETGTGPGRGTEAFFGQGTRLTVV.

This clone was counted only a few times. The chain employs TRBV29-1 and TRBJ2-3, with 8 bases matching TRBD1. This CDR3 has 15 amino acids. CDR1 and CDR2 (germline): SQVTM, ANQGSEA. J was trimmed by 2 bases and V by 1 base; bases with no gene match: 5. The CDR3 region has the DNA TGCAGCGTTGAAGCCACGGACAGGGCCACAGATACGCAGTATTTT. Translation: CSVEATDRATDTQYF.

The J gene is TRBJ2-2, the V gene TRBV11-3, with D possibly TRBD1 on 5 matching bases. V was pared by 5 bases and J by 6 bases, with 7 bases between. Looked up from germline, CDR1 is SGHNT and CDR2 is YENEEA. This CDR3 region has 12 residues. The CDR3 DNA sequence: TGTGCCAGCAGCCAAGGGGCCGGGGAGCTGTTTTTT. Translation: CASSQGAGELFF.

The V gene is TRBV6-1, the J gene TRBJ1-5; 9 bases match TRBD1. The V segment lost 2 bases and the J segment 6 bases; nucleotides outside the gene matches: 11. The CDR3 runs to 17 residues. Germline lookup yields CDR1 MNHNS and CDR2 SASEGT. For the CDR3, the DNA is TGTGCCAGCAGTGAAACATTAACAGGGGGCCGGGGTCAGCCCCAGCATTTT. The encoded protein is CASSETLTGGRGQPQHF.

J is TRBJ2-7 and V is TRBV12-3 or TRBV12-4, with no clear D. Trimming took off 3 bases at V and 3 bases at J, with 9 bases between the two ends. This CDR3 has 13 residues. The CDR3 DNA follows: TGTGCCAGCAGTTTGGTACAGAGCTACGAGCAGTACTTC. It is translated as CASSLVQSYEQYF.

V is TRBV19 and J is TRBJ1-2; no firm D call. CDR3 size: 15 residues. CDR1 is LNHDA, CDR2 SQIVND, per germline (reference sequence). V gave up 2 bases and J gave up 2 bases, with 12 bases separating them. The chain's CDR3 is CASSIFAGWNYGYTF. CDR3 coding DNA: TGTGCCAGTAGTATATTTGCAGGTTGGAACTATGGCTACACCTTC.

Here the CDR3 reads CSVARGTPNTEAFF. DNA for the CDR3: TGCAGCGTTGCCCGAGGGACACCGAACACTGAAGCTTTCTTT. The chain recombines TRBV29-1 with TRBJ1-1; D possibly corresponds to TRBD1 (6 bases). CDR3 length: 14 amino acids. Germline CDR1 and CDR2: SQVTM and ANQGSEA. Trimming took 4 bases from V and 1 from J, leaving 13 bases between them. The variable domain in full, with the rest retrieved from reference TRBV29-1 and TRBJ1-1, is SAVISQKPSRDICQRGTSLTIQCQVDSQVTMMFWYRQQPGQSLTLIATANQGSEATYESGFVIDKFPISRPNLTFSTLTVSNMSPEDSSIYLCSVARGTPNTEAFFGQGTRLTVV.

The V and J genes are TRBV30 and TRBJ2-7; perhaps TRBD2 as D (6 bases). Germline values: CDR1 GTSNPN, CDR2 SVGIG (reference sequence). The CDR3 loop spans 12 amino acids. V gave up 2 bases and J gave up 5 bases, with 10 bases separating them. The CDR3 protein is CAWSSRENEQYF. The CDR3, as DNA: TGTGCCTGGAGTAGTCGGGAGAACGAGCAGTACTTC.

This chain joins TRBV25-1 and TRBJ2-1; 7 bases are a match to TRBD2. The CDR3 is 14 amino acids. V was pared by 6 bases and J by 5 bases, with 7 bases of the junction left unmatched. Germline CDR1 reads MGHDK; CDR2 reads SYGVNS. The CDR3 nucleotides read TGTGCCAGCAGGACACTAGCGCAGAACAATGAGCAGTTCTTC. Translation gives CASRTLAQNNEQFF.

This clone was counted a single time. The chain joins TRBV18 to TRBJ2-1, with 7 bases that match TRBD2. V shed 4 bases, J shed 2 bases, and the junction held 5 bases outside the gene matches. CDR1 KGHSH and CDR2 LQKENI come from the germline V gene. This CDR3 contains 15 residues. DNA of the CDR3: TGTGCCAGCTCACAGCCGGGACTAACCTACAATGAGCAGTTCTTC. This translates into CASSQPGLTYNEQFF.

The count of this clone is one. The chain has TRBV7-8 and TRBJ1-3; D gene uncertain. The V end was cut by 1 base, the J end by 2 bases, with 12 bases between. The CDR3 spans 16 residues. Germline assignment: CDR1 SGHVS and CDR2 FQNEAQ. The DNA of the CDR3 is TGTGCCAGCAGCTTAGGGGCGAGGGCCACTGGAAACACCATATATTTT. It yields the protein CASSLGARATGNTIYF.

The V and J genes are TRBV28 and TRBJ2-1; possible D gene TRBD1, 5 bases. Trimming shortened V by 5 bases and J by 0 bases, and 20 bases separated the two germline ends. The CDR3 is 18 residues long. Looked up from germline, CDR1 is MDHEN and CDR2 is SYDVKM. CDR3 DNA: TGTGCCAGCAGTACCAGAAAAAACAGGCTCCGCTCCTACAATGAGCAGTTCTTC. It translates to CASSTRKNRLRSYNEQFF.